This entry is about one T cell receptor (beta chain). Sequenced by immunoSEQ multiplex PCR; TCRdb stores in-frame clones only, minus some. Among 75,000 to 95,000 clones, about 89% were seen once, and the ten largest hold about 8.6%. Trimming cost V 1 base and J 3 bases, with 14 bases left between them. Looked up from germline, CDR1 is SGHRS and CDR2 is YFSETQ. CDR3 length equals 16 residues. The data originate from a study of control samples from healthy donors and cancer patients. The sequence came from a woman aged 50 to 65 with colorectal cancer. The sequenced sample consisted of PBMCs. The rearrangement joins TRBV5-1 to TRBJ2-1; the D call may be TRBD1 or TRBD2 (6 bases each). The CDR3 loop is CASSLHRGPDYNEQFF. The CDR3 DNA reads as TGCGCCAGCAGCTTGCATCGGGGGCCAGACTACAATGAGCAGTTCTTC. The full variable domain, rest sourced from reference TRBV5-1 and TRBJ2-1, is KAGVTQTPRYLIKTRGQQVTLSCSPISGHRSVSWYQQTPGQGLQFLFEYFSETQRNKGNFPGRFSGRQFSNSRSEMNVSTLELGDSALYLCASSLHRGPDYNEQFFGPGTRLTVL.